This is a list of T cell receptor beta chains from one sample in a study of blood T cell repertoires in COVID-19. The assay was immunoSEQ multiplex PCR, and TCRdb's table has in-frame clones only and misses some. The sample holds 250,000 to 300,000 clones, about four fifths seen once. Material: PBMCs or T cells enriched from blood (not recorded which). The receptor source for this set is a man aged 50-59 years who had recovered from COVID-19. Each CDR3 is given with its conserved first and last residue. For some rows the clone size is stated as once, few or many, or as a class when expanded; others skip it.

j_gene: TRBJ2-7; abundance: .; v_gene: TRBV7-9; CDR3aa: CASSLSRLGATYEQYF
j_gene: TRBJ1-5; abundance: .; v_gene: TRBV2; CDR3aa: CASTPGQLNQPQHF
j_gene: TRBJ2-3; abundance: .; v_gene: TRBV5-6; CDR3aa: CASSLFREADTQYF
j_gene: TRBJ2-1; abundance: .; v_gene: TRBV24-1; CDR3aa: CATSDFDPYRAREGRNEQFF
j_gene: TRBJ2-7; abundance: .; v_gene: TRBV2; CDR3aa: CASRSGHLAYEQYF
j_gene: TRBJ2-4; abundance: .; v_gene: TRBV12-3/TRBV12-4; CDR3aa: CASSLSVNIQYF
j_gene: TRBJ2-2; abundance: few; v_gene: TRBV19; CDR3aa: CASMWRAAGELFF
j_gene: TRBJ1-2; abundance: .; v_gene: TRBV15; CDR3aa: CATSGAGGEIYTF
j_gene: TRBJ2-2; abundance: .; v_gene: TRBV30; CDR3aa: CAWSFGTEMNTGELFF
j_gene: TRBJ1-1; abundance: .; v_gene: TRBV4-3; CDR3aa: CASSHRGATEAFF
j_gene: TRBJ1-3; abundance: few; v_gene: TRBV5-1; CDR3aa: CASSLGEGNTIYF
j_gene: TRBJ2-6; abundance: .; v_gene: TRBV7-9; CDR3aa: CASSLGGSKAAGANVLTF
j_gene: TRBJ2-7; abundance: .; v_gene: TRBV9; CDR3aa: CASSVAGRGTSNEQYF
j_gene: TRBJ2-1; abundance: .; v_gene: TRBV7-8; CDR3aa: CASSLTLAPGSVHEQFF
j_gene: TRBJ1-4; abundance: .; v_gene: TRBV5-1; CDR3aa: CASSALPGQGIGEKLFF
j_gene: TRBJ1-1; abundance: .; v_gene: TRBV28; CDR3aa: CAIPGDRGNTEAFF
j_gene: TRBJ1-1; abundance: .; v_gene: TRBV11-2; CDR3aa: CASSLDQVNTEAFF
j_gene: TRBJ1-6; abundance: .; v_gene: TRBV27; CDR3aa: CASSYFWPGSPLHF
j_gene: TRBJ2-2; abundance: .; v_gene: TRBV28; CDR3aa: CASSLGAMGLLNTGELFF
j_gene: TRBJ2-1; abundance: few; v_gene: TRBV27; CDR3aa: CASSLLAVDRDHEQFF
j_gene: TRBJ2-2; abundance: .; v_gene: TRBV7-2; CDR3aa: CASSPLYRTGELFF
j_gene: TRBJ2-7; abundance: .; v_gene: TRBV12-5; CDR3aa: CASGGQGSSEQYF
j_gene: TRBJ2-3; abundance: .; v_gene: TRBV18; CDR3aa: CASSPTAGGVDTQYF
j_gene: TRBJ2-1; abundance: .; v_gene: TRBV28; CDR3aa: CASSLLTGVLNEQFF
j_gene: TRBJ1-4; abundance: .; v_gene: TRBV4-3; CDR3aa: CASSQEWDRGLRLFF
j_gene: TRBJ1-1; abundance: .; v_gene: TRBV12-5; CDR3aa: CASGLVSRGTEAFF
j_gene: TRBJ2-1; abundance: .; v_gene: TRBV18; CDR3aa: CASSPPTGGEGYNEQFF
j_gene: TRBJ2-7; abundance: .; v_gene: TRBV7-8; CDR3aa: CASSLGGTGASKHEQYF
j_gene: TRBJ1-1; abundance: .; v_gene: TRBV11-1; CDR3aa: CASSAREGSNTEAFF
j_gene: TRBJ1-2; abundance: .; v_gene: TRBV5-4; CDR3aa: CASSGGQGATGYGYTF
j_gene: TRBJ2-3; abundance: .; v_gene: TRBV29-1; CDR3aa: CSVVPRTGYTDTQYF
j_gene: TRBJ2-1; abundance: .; v_gene: TRBV10-3; CDR3aa: CAISEASGGGPEQFF
j_gene: TRBJ1-1; abundance: .; v_gene: TRBV5-4; CDR3aa: CASSPMTGVNTEAFF
j_gene: TRBJ1-1; abundance: .; v_gene: TRBV2; CDR3aa: CASSVKTGETAFF